A selection of T cell receptor beta chains follows, all from one sample in a study of blood T cell repertoires in COVID-19. Libraries were prepared by immunoSEQ multiplex PCR; TCRdb keeps only in-frame clonotypes and omits some of them. The sample has 250,000 to 350,000 clones, more than 85% seen once. The specimen was PBMCs or T cells enriched from blood (not recorded which). These receptors came from a woman in her thirties who had recovered from COVID-19. The CDR3 runs from the conserved cysteine through the conserved F or W. The order of the fields is J gene, clone size, V gene, D gene, CDR3 protein, CDR3 DNA. The D gene is left open where the match is weak. Some rows have no size entry. The others give once, few or many, or a class for an expanded clone.

TRBJ1-1	NA	TRBV7-9	NA	CASSLVPRNTEAFF	TGTGCCAGCAGCTTAGTTCCGAGGAACACTGAAGCTTTCTTT
TRBJ2-1	NA	TRBV7-8	TRBD2	CASSPQAGGIKSSSYNEQFF	TGTGCCAGCAGCCCCCAGGCGGGAGGGATAAAGTCCAGCTCCTACAATGAGCAGTTCTTC
TRBJ1-5	NA	TRBV15	TRBD1	CATSRQRSDRGNQPQHF	TGTGCCACCAGCCGTCAAAGGTCGGACAGGGGCAATCAGCCCCAGCATTTT
TRBJ2-7	NA	TRBV4-3	NA	CASSQDSVGRSVQYF	TGCGCCAGCAGCCAAGATTCGGTCGGGAGATCGGTGCAGTACTTC
TRBJ1-6	NA	TRBV3-1/TRBV3-2	NA	CASSREAWVNPLHF	TGTGCCAGCAGCCGGGAGGCATGGGTTAATCCCCTCCACTTT
TRBJ1-5	once	TRBV27	TRBD1	CASFMQGDDQPQHF	TGTGCCAGCTTCATGCAGGGGGATGATCAGCCCCAGCATTTT
TRBJ2-4	NA	TRBV28	NA	CASSMRGGRLAKNIQYF	TGTGCCAGCAGCATGCGGGGCGGACGACTAGCCAAAAACATTCAGTACTTC
TRBJ2-7	NA	TRBV7-6	TRBD1	CASSSTLDRANEQYF	TGTGCCAGCAGCTCGACTCTCGACAGGGCCAACGAGCAGTACTTC
TRBJ2-3	NA	TRBV28	NA	CSWSGAYTDTQYF	TGCAGTTGGAGCGGAGCCTACACAGATACGCAGTATTTT
TRBJ2-7	NA	TRBV9	TRBD1	CASSYGTGNGYEQYF	TGTGCCAGCAGCTACGGGACAGGGAACGGCTACGAGCAGTACTTC
TRBJ2-5	few	TRBV4-2	NA	CASSQEKFAGRQETQYF	TGTGCCAGCAGCCAAGAGAAATTCGCAGGGCGCCAAGAGACCCAGTACTTC
TRBJ2-3	once	TRBV9	TRBD1	CASSVGTGGLTDTQYF	TGTGCCAGCAGCGTAGGGACAGGGGGCCTCACAGATACGCAGTATTTT
TRBJ1-2	NA	TRBV9	NA	CASSRGEYGYTF	TGTGCCAGCAGCCGCGGGGAGTATGGCTACACCTTC
TRBJ1-1	NA	TRBV5-1	TRBD1	CASSLAGGGTEAFF	TGCGCCAGCAGCTTGGCAGGGGGCGGCACTGAAGCTTTCTTT
TRBJ2-7	NA	TRBV7-2	NA	CASSLGVGLGNEQYF	TGTGCCAGCAGCTTAGGGGTGGGGCTGGGCAACGAGCAGTACTTC
TRBJ2-1	once	TRBV28	TRBD2	CASSSPTGGALGQQFF	TGTGCCAGCAGCTCCCCTACGGGGGGGGCCCTCGGACAGCAGTTCTTC
TRBJ1-6	NA	TRBV27	NA	CASSPHRDDFTLHF	TGTGCCAGCAGTCCCCACAGGGACGACTTCACCCTCCACTTT
TRBJ2-2	once	TRBV24-1	TRBD1	CATSDQGQSLGELFF	TGTGCCACCAGTGACCAGGGACAGTCACTTGGGGAGCTGTTTTTT
TRBJ2-1	NA	TRBV28	TRBD2	CASSPLAGGREQFF	TGTGCCAGCAGTCCCTTAGCGGGAGGGCGGGAGCAGTTCTTC
TRBJ1-1	NA	TRBV5-1	NA	CASSLQGPNTEAFF	TGCGCCAGCAGCCTACAGGGTCCGAACACTGAAGCTTTCTTT
TRBJ1-4	NA	TRBV7-2	TRBD1	CASSLMGQGPLVLFF	TGTGCCAGCAGCTTAATGGGACAGGGCCCCTTAGTTCTGTTTTTT
TRBJ2-7	NA	TRBV28	NA	CASSLDPRVSYEQYF	TGTGCCAGCAGTTTAGACCCCAGGGTATCCTACGAGCAGTACTTC
TRBJ2-7	NA	TRBV28	TRBD2	CASKIGLAGSSYEQYF	TGTGCCAGCAAGATCGGACTAGCGGGAAGTTCGTACGAGCAGTACTTC
TRBJ2-3	NA	TRBV11-2	NA	CASSLLGTNPSTDTQYF	TGTGCCAGCAGCTTACTCGGGACAAATCCTAGCACAGATACGCAGTATTTT
TRBJ1-2	NA	TRBV5-1	TRBD1	CASSLESAGGYGYTF	TGCGCCAGCAGCTTGGAGTCTGCAGGGGGCTATGGCTACACCTTC
TRBJ2-5	NA	TRBV9	TRBD2	CASSGFGGGAQETQYF	TGTGCCAGCAGCGGGTTCGGCGGGGGGGCCCAAGAGACCCAGTACTTC
TRBJ1-4	few	TRBV25-1	NA	CASSLQGDRKLFF	TGTGCCAGCAGCCTACAGGGCGATCGGAAACTGTTTTTT
TRBJ2-1	NA	TRBV24-1	NA	CATSDPLQQAPGLDEQFF	TGTGCCACCAGTGATCCCCTTCAACAGGCCCCCGGTTTGGATGAGCAGTTCTTC
TRBJ1-3	NA	TRBV4-2	TRBD1	CASSQGPGQGGNTIYF	TGTGCCAGCAGCCAAGGCCCGGGACAGGGTGGAAACACCATATATTTT
TRBJ2-1	NA	TRBV7-2	NA	CASSFEKYNEQFF	TGTGCCAGCAGCTTCGAGAAATACAATGAGCAGTTCTTC
TRBJ1-2	once	TRBV6-5	TRBD1	CASSLDRGGGYTF	TGTGCCAGCAGCCTGGACAGGGGAGGTGGCTACACCTTC
TRBJ2-1	NA	TRBV28	TRBD2	CASTSSGREANEQFF	TGTGCCAGCACTTCTAGCGGGAGGGAAGCGAATGAGCAGTTCTTC
TRBJ2-1	NA	TRBV13	TRBD1	CASSQGQGPGPYNEQFF	TGTGCCAGCAGCCAGGGACAGGGGCCCGGGCCCTACAATGAGCAGTTCTTC
TRBJ1-2	NA	TRBV4-1	TRBD1	CASSEPGQGIFGYTF	TGCGCCAGCAGCGAACCTGGACAGGGGATATTTGGCTACACCTTC
TRBJ2-7	NA	TRBV7-2	TRBD2	CASSLEAGVLYEQYF	TGTGCCAGCAGCTTAGAAGCGGGAGTATTGTACGAGCAGTACTTC
TRBJ2-5	once	TRBV5-1	NA	CASSLAVSTQETQYF	TGCGCCAGCAGCTTGGCCGTCAGTACCCAAGAGACCCAGTACTTC
TRBJ2-7	NA	TRBV5-1	NA	CASSLAPGSSYEQYF	TGCGCCAGCAGCTTGGCCCCGGGGAGCTCCTACGAGCAGTACTTC
TRBJ1-1	NA	TRBV7-2	NA	CASSLAGAASEAFF	TGTGCCAGCAGCTTAGCGGGGGCGGCAAGTGAAGCTTTCTTT
TRBJ2-2	NA	TRBV7-8	NA	CASSVQGKAGELFF	TGTGCCAGCAGCGTACAGGGAAAGGCCGGGGAGCTGTTTTTT
TRBJ2-5	NA	TRBV7-7	NA	CASSFNPQGKETQYF	TGTGCTAGCAGTTTCAACCCCCAGGGGAAAGAGACCCAGTACTTC
TRBJ1-6	NA	TRBV6-2/TRBV6-3	TRBD1	CASSFLYRGNSPLHF	TGTGCCAGCAGTTTCCTCTACAGGGGGAATTCACCCCTCCACTTT
TRBJ2-2	NA	TRBV7-9	NA	CASSTIDTGTSTGELFF	TGTGCCAGCAGCACAATCGATACCGGGACATCTACCGGGGAGCTGTTTTTT
TRBJ2-1	NA	TRBV7-2	NA	CASSTASIGEQFF	TGTGCCAGCAGCACCGCTAGCATTGGCGAGCAGTTCTTC
TRBJ1-1	NA	TRBV28	NA	CATSPRVGTEAFF	TGTGCCACCTCCCCCAGGGTAGGCACTGAAGCTTTCTTT
TRBJ1-1	NA	TRBV5-4	TRBD1	CASIGGGTNTEAFF	TGTGCCAGCATTGGAGGGGGCACGAACACTGAAGCTTTCTTT
TRBJ2-1	NA	TRBV10-3	TRBD2	CATGVASGNNEQFF	TGTGCCACCGGCGTGGCTAGCGGGAACAATGAGCAGTTCTTC